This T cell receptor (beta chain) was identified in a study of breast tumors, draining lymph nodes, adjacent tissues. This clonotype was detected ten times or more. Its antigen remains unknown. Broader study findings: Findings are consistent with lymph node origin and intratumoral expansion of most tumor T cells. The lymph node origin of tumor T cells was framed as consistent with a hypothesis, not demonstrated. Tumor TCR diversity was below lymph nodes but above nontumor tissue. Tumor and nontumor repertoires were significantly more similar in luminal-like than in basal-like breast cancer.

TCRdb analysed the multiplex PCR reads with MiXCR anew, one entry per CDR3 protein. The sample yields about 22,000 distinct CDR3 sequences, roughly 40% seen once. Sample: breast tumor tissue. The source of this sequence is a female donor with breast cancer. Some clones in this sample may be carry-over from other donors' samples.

CDR3 nucleotides: TGCGCCAGCAGCCAAGAGTGGGGTCCCTATAGCAATCAGCCCCAGCATTTT. Translation: CASSQEWGPYSNQPQHF. The J gene is TRBJ1-5, the V gene TRBV4-3; no definite D call. Germline V lookup: CDR1 LGHNA, CDR2 YSLEER. Trimming took off 0 bases at V and 0 bases at J, with 12 bases between the two ends. The CDR3 runs to 17 residues.